This T cell receptor beta chain derives from a study of T cells in Graves' hyperthyroidism and ophthalmopathy. The CDR3 regions of TCR beta were amplified from RNA transcripts. First-round RT-PCR of the TCR CDR3 relied on the HTBI primer set. Each CDR3 protein gets one entry after TCRdb re-called the multiplex PCR reads with MiXCR. The sample lists about 500,000 distinct CDR3 sequences; 46% were seen once. CDR1 and CDR2 from the germline V gene are SGHTA and FQGTGA. The CDR3 spans 16 residues. Trimming stripped 0 bases from V and 4 bases from J, with 10 bases between. The V call is TRBV7-3, the J call TRBJ2-6; possible D gene TRBD2, 5 bases. The receptor comes from an adult woman with Graves' disease, either hyperthyroidism or ophthalmopathy (not recorded which). Specimen: peripheral blood or thyroid tissue (not recorded which). The CDR3 DNA sequence: TGTGCCAGCAGCTTAACCCCCGCTAGCGGGGCCAACGTCCTGACTTTC. As protein: CASSLTPASGANVLTF.